What follows describes a single T cell receptor (beta chain). The antigen is unknown. This sample was taken from a study of T cells in Graves' hyperthyroidism and ophthalmopathy. Study-level findings and limits: Ophthalmopathy onset followed model prediction by a median around 6.9 months. Most expanded thyroid clonotypes above 0.001 also appeared in blood.

The J segment lost 8 bases and the V segment lost 5 bases, leaving 4 bases of the junction unmatched. The CDR3 loop spans 13 amino acids. Germline V gene data show CDR1 as MNHEY and CDR2 as SMNVEV (reference sequence). Recently diagnosed hyperthyroidism of less than 2 months' duration affected patients aged 18 to 65. Using RNA transcripts as the source, TCR beta CDR3 regions were amplified. Carried out on the TCR CDR3, a first-round RT-PCR used the HTBI primer set. MiXCR was run by TCRdb on the multiplex PCR reads, yielding one entry per CDR3 protein. The table records around 700,000 distinct CDR3 sequences, approximately 19% of them present only once.

The specimen was blood. The chain couples TRBV27 to TRBJ1-4; 8 bases line up with TRBD1. The origin of this receptor is a woman in her 50s with Graves' hyperthyroidism that later progressed to Graves' ophthalmopathy. CDR3: CASSHRGLEKLFF. In DNA form, the CDR3 reads TGTGCCAGCAGTCACAGGGGGTTGGAAAAACTGTTTTTT.